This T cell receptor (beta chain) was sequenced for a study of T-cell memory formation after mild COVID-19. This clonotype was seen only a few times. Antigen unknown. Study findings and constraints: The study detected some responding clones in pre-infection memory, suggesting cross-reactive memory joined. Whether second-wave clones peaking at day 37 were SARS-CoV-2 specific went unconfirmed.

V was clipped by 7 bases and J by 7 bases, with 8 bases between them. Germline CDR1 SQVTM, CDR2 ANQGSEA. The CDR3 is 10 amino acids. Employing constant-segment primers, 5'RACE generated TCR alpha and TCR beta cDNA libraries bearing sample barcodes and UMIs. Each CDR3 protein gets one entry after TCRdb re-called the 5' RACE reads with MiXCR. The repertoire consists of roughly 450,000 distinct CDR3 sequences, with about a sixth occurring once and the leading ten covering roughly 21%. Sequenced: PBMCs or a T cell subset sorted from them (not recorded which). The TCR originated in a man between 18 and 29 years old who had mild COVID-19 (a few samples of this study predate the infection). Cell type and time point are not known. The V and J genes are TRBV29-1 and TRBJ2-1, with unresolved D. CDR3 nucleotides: TGCAGCGGCGGTGCAAATGAGCAGTTCTTC. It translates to CSGGANEQFF.